This T cell receptor (beta chain) was identified in a study of cytomegalovirus exposure and HLA in healthy donors (dated by TCRdb to the late 2010s). The study in broad terms: According to a later analysis, the 120 or so validation repertoires were produced on the same platform as the approximately 620 repertoires of the first cohort. Besides the first cohort of some 670 subjects, a separate validation cohort made up of some 110 different subjects was used. The study was designed to test whether signatures of past pathogen exposure could be identified by cataloging public T cell receptors. The study combined high-throughput TCR immunosequencing, statistical association of individual TCRs with disease status, and machine learning to predict cytomegalovirus infection status.

This clone has only one observation. Its antigen remains undetermined. Base qualities are not at hand, and no much larger clone is one base apart. The donors belonged to the validation cohort of about 110 subjects, which was separate from the approximately 700-subject first cohort. What the research found in general, with its limitations: Cytomegalovirus status was reported to be diagnosed by the classifier with high specificity and sensitivity in both the original and validation cohorts. The study listed 150 to 200 TCR beta chains as associated with cytomegalovirus. According to the authors, the approach could potentially be generalized to other disease states and immunological phenotypes. In vitro tests confirmed that a few of the cytomegalovirus-associated TCR beta chains recognize cytomegalovirus antigens. All 120 or so repertoires were used to score co-occurrence in the validation cohort in a later analysis, because that analysis had no HLA typing for the cohort. Of the cluster scores, roughly 95% were above 0 in a later analysis, which found that TCRs clustered in the first cohort also tended to co-occur in the 120 or so validation repertoires. While some public TCRs were present in many individuals, most TCR sequences turned up only very rarely across donors.

Library construction relied on the immunoSEQ multiplex PCR assay. In the original analysis: A statistical classification framework was developed to diagnose cytomegalovirus status using the catalog of TCR beta chain sequences. This immuneACCESS table, as held by TCRdb, lists in-frame sequences with V and J called but not all clones. Of the missing ones, under half trace to an unresolved V gene in checked studies; the others have no known cause. V and J calls and clone size are copied from that table; D and trimming were computed from the DNA. The sample contains about 65,000 clones, approximately 96% of them found a single time. The ten largest clonotypes hold about 4.5% of the sample. The CDR3 contains 12 residues, cysteine and phenylalanine counted. Only the CDR3 DNA stays, 36 bases, in frame from base 1. The germline V gene specifies MDHEN as CDR1 and SYDVKM as CDR2. The trim is 5 bases for V and 12 bases for J, with a gap of 17 bases between the germline ends.

The TCR sequence derives from a man between 18 and 35 years old in good health and CMV-seropositive. The rearrangement combines TRBV28 with TRBJ2-7, with a weak D call of TRBD2 (6 bases match). The sample was PBMCs. The CDR3 protein is CASSAYLGGGYF. The nucleotide sequence reads TGTGCCAGCAGTGCTTATCTGGGAGGTGGGTACTTC.